This T cell receptor (beta chain) was captured by sequencing in a study of blood T cell dynamics during melanoma immunotherapy. The time point here: week 3, after first cycle of checkpoint inhibitor. The CDR3 extends over 11 amino acids. CDR1 is MNHNY and CDR2 is SVGAGI in the germline V gene (reference sequence). The germline V and J ends were trimmed by 7 bases and 4 bases, with 8 bases remaining between them. The assay was immunoSEQ multiplex PCR, and TCRdb's table has in-frame clones only and misses some. Of 11,000 to 15,000 clones listed, roughly 85% are singletons. The chain is built from TRBV6-6 and TRBJ2-7; the D gene is possibly TRBD1 (6 bases). The receptor's source is a human donor with melanoma. Specimen: blood, collected from a patient treated with checkpoint blockade. Here the CDR3 reads CASTGQYEQYF. The CDR3, as DNA: TGTGCCAGCACCGGACAGTACGAGCAGTACTTC.